This T cell receptor beta chain was retrieved from a study of T cells in localized non-small cell lung cancer. With 4 bases clipped from V and 5 bases from J, the junction kept 7 bases outside the gene matches. Germline assignment: CDR1 SGHRS and CDR2 YFSETQ. This CDR3 contains 15 residues. The repertoire was sequenced with immunoSEQ multiplex PCR; TCRdb's copy has only in-frame clones and lacks some. The table has some 960 clones, just over 30% seen once. Sequencing used normal lung tissue next to the tumor, obtained before any cancer treatment. The clonotype comes from a male donor aged 60 or over with stage II lung adenocarcinoma. The chain carries TRBV5-1 and TRBJ2-7; 12 positions match TRBD1. CDR3 nucleotides: TGCGCCAGCAGCGTCGGGACAGGGGGCCGGAACGAGCAGTACTTC. Its protein is CASSVGTGGRNEQYF.